A selection of T cell receptor beta chains follows, all from one sample in a study of T cells in Graves' hyperthyroidism and ophthalmopathy. TCRdb itself ran the multiplex PCR reads through MiXCR, one entry per CDR3 protein. The sample has about 380,000 distinct CDR3 sequences, less than 15% seen once. The specimen sequenced was blood. Receptors originate from a man aged 25-40 years with Graves' hyperthyroidism that later progressed to Graves' ophthalmopathy. CDR3s include the opening cysteine and the closing phenylalanine or tryptophan. D genes are given only for firm matches. Some rows have no size entry. The others give once, few or many, or a class for an expanded clone.

v_gene	abundance	j_gene	d_gene	CDR3nt	CDR3aa
TRBV27	many	TRBJ2-3	.	TGTGCCAGCAGTTTATTTAGCACAGATACGCAGTATTTT	CASSLFSTDTQYF
TRBV7-7	few	TRBJ1-1	.	TGTGCTAGCAGCCGATCACAGGGAACTGAAGCTTTCTTT	CASSRSQGTEAFF
TRBV5-4	few	TRBJ2-3	TRBD2	TGTGCCAGCAGCTCCCGACTAGCGGGGCCCACAGATACGCAGTATTTT	CASSSRLAGPTDTQYF
TRBV7-8	many	TRBJ1-2	.	TGTGCCAGCAGCCTCAGGGGAGCTAACTATGGCTACACCTTC	CASSLRGANYGYTF
TRBV28	.	TRBJ1-2	.	TGTGCCAGCAGGCAAGGGGGGGCACTTACCTATGGCTACACCTTC	CASRQGGALTYGYTF
TRBV18	many	TRBJ1-4	.	TGTGCCAGCTCATCGAGACAGGCGACTAATGAAAAACTGTTTTTT	CASSSRQATNEKLFF
TRBV20-1	many	TRBJ2-7	TRBD1	TGCAGTGCTAGACTCCCTCCGGGACAGGGGGCCTCCTACGAGCAGTACTTC	CSARLPPGQGASYEQYF
TRBV28	many	TRBJ1-6	.	TGTGCCAGCAGTGCACCGGGACCTTATAATTCACCCCTCCACTTT	CASSAPGPYNSPLHF
TRBV20-1	many	TRBJ2-3	TRBD2	TGCAGTGCTAGAGTGAGACTAGCGGCAGATACGCAGTATTTT	CSARVRLAADTQYF
TRBV10-3	many	TRBJ2-1	TRBD2	TGTGCCATCAGTGAACCCGGACTAGGGTTCAATGAGCAGTTCTTC	CAISEPGLGFNEQFF
TRBV19	.	TRBJ2-7	TRBD1	TGTGCCAGTAGTGAACGGACAGGGTGGCCCTACGAGCAGTACTTC	CASSERTGWPYEQYF
TRBV30	many	TRBJ1-5	.	TGTGCCTGGACCTCGGGGGGCAATCAGCCCCAGCATTTT	CAWTSGGNQPQHF
TRBV12-3/TRBV12-4	many	TRBJ2-5	.	TGTGCCAGCAGCTTTGACCGGGGTGGTTTCACAGAGACCCAGTACTTC	CASSFDRGGFTETQYF
TRBV2	many	TRBJ1-6	TRBD1	TGTGCCAGCAGGGGACAGGTGAATTCACCCCTCCACTTT	CASRGQVNSPLHF
TRBV7-9	many	TRBJ2-2	.	TGTGCCAGCATCCTCGAGGGGGGCTCGAACACCGGGGAGCTGTTTTTT	CASILEGGSNTGELFF
TRBV9	.	TRBJ2-3	TRBD2	TGTGCCAGCAGCGCCCGACTAGCGGGGGTGACTTCGTCAGATACGCAGTATTTT	CASSARLAGVTSSDTQYF
TRBV29-1	many	TRBJ1-1	.	TGCAGCGCCGGGGGACGGTTTGTTGGTGGAGCTTTCTTT	CSAGGRFVGGAFF